The 7 T cell receptor beta chains listed next were all sequenced from one sample in a study of blood T cell repertoires in COVID-19. Sequencing was performed with immunoSEQ multiplex PCR; in TCRdb, only in-frame clones are kept and a portion is missing. This repertoire shows around 230,000 clones, approximately 83% found once; its top ten account for approximately 30%. The material sequenced was peripheral blood. Every receptor here comes from a middle-aged man with acute or convalescent COVID-19.

The chain couples TRBV18 to TRBJ1-2; TRBD1 agrees at 9 bases. CDR3 length: 16 amino acids. The junction had 13 bases not matched to a gene; V was cut back by 4 bases and J by 7 bases. Germline CDR1 reads KGHSH; CDR2 reads LQKENI. The CDR3 region has the DNA TGTGCCAGCTCACTTAGTGTGGGACAGGGTGTCGTTGGCTACACCTTC. This sequence encodes CASSLSVGQGVVGYTF.

To note about this clone: This sample includes further DNA sequences coding for the same CDR3. The chain links TRBV19 to TRBJ1-1; 7 bases agree with TRBD1. CDR3 length: 14 residues. Germline CDR1 and CDR2: LNHDA and SQIVND (reference sequence). V was pared by 3 bases and J by 0 bases, with 1 base of the junction left unmatched. In DNA, the CDR3 is TGTGCCAGTAGTATGGGACAGATGAACACTGAAGCTTTCTTT. Protein product: CASSMGQMNTEAFF. Variable domain in full (rest from reference TRBV19 and TRBJ1-1): DGGITQSPKYLFRKEGQNVTLSCEQNLNHDAMYWYRQDPGQGLRLIYYSQIVNDFQKGDIAEGYSVSREKKESFPLTVTSAQKNPTAFYLCASSMGQMNTEAFFGQGTRLTVV.

This clone showed up just a few times. This chain links TRBV9 with TRBJ2-1; weak D call: TRBD2 (6 bases). This CDR3 comprises 14 residues. Between the trimmed V and J ends, which lost 8 bases and 8 bases, there was a span of 20 bases. Germline loops: CDR1 SGDLS, CDR2 YYNGEE. Written as DNA, the CDR3 is TGTGCCAGTACCCCAGCTAGCGCATTCCATGAGCAGTTCTTC. Translation: CASTPASAFHEQFF.

As DNA, the CDR3 is TGTGCCAGCAGGCCCGGGACTAGCGGGGGGAATGAGCAGTTCTTC. This encodes CASRPGTSGGNEQFF. The genes are TRBV2 and TRBJ2-1, with TRBD2 matching 15 bases. Unmatched junction bases numbered 4, after V lost 6 bases and J lost 7 bases. Germline V gives CDR1 SNHLY, CDR2 FYNNEI. The CDR3 is 15 residues long.

V gene TRBV30 combines with J gene TRBJ1-2, with D possibly TRBD1 on 6 matching bases. CDR1 and CDR2 from the germline V gene are GTSNPN and SVGIG (reference sequence). V was cut by 4 bases and J by 5 bases, with 11 bases left in between. The CDR3 has 12 amino acids. The CDR3 DNA follows: TGTGCCTGGAACCAGGGGAAGTATGGCTACACCTTC. It translates to CAWNQGKYGYTF.

The rearrangement links TRBV6-5 to TRBJ2-7; 7 bases align to TRBD2. The CDR3 runs to 15 residues. V shed 5 bases, J shed 6 bases, and the junction held 13 bases outside the gene matches. Germline V gene lookup returns CDR1 MNHEY and CDR2 SVGAGI. CDR3 sequence reads: CASSLLAEAQSEQYF. The CDR3 DNA reads TGTGCCAGCAGTCTCCTAGCGGAGGCCCAAAGCGAGCAGTACTTC.

The V and J genes are TRBV18 and TRBJ1-2, with TRBD1 as a possible D gene (5 bases). V was trimmed by 4 bases and J by 4 bases, leaving 13 bases between them. CDR1 is KGHSH and CDR2 is LQKENI in the germline V gene. This CDR3 region has 14 residues. This CDR3 is CASSRDSKGYGYTF. CDR3 nucleotide sequence: TGTGCCAGCTCACGAGACAGCAAAGGCTATGGCTACACCTTC.